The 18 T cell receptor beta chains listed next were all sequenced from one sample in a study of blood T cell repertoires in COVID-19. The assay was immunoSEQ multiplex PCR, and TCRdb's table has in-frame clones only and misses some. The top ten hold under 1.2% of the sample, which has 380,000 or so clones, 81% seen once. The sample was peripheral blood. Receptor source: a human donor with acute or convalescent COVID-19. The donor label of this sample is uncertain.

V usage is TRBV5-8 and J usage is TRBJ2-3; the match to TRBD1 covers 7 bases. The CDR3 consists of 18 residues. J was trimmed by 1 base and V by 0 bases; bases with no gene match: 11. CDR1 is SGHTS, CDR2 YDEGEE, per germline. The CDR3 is CASSLGQGSWGGTDTQYF. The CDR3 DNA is TGTGCCAGCAGCTTGGGACAGGGAAGCTGGGGAGGCACAGATACGCAGTATTTT.

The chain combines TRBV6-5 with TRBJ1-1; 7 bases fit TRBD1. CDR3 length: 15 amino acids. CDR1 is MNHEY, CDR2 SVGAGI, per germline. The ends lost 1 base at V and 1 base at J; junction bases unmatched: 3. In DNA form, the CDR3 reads TGTGCCAGCAGTTACTTCAGGGGGGCGAACACTGAAGCTTTCTTT. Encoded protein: CASSYFRGANTEAFF.

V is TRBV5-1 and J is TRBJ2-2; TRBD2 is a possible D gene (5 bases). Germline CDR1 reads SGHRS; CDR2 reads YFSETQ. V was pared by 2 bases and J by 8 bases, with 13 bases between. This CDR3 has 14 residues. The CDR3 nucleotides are TGCGCCAGCAGCTTTAACGGGGTAAATGGGGAGCTGTTTTTT. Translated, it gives CASSFNGVNGELFF.

The CDR3 reads CASSTRDRLYLPTF. The CDR3 nucleotides are TGTGCCAGCAGCACCCGGGACAGGCTATATTTGCCCACCTTC. This rearrangement joins TRBV9 to TRBJ1-2; 8 bases map to TRBD1. The CDR3 is 14 residues long. Trimming cost V 4 bases and J 13 bases; bases outside gene matches: 15. Germline V gene lookup returns CDR1 SGDLS and CDR2 YYNGEE.

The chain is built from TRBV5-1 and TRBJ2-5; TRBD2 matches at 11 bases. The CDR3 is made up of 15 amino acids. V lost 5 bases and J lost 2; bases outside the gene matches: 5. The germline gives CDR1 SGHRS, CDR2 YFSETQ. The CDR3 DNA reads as TGCGCCAGCAGGGCTAGCGGGGGGACTCAAGAGACCCAGTACTTC. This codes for CASRASGGTQETQYF.

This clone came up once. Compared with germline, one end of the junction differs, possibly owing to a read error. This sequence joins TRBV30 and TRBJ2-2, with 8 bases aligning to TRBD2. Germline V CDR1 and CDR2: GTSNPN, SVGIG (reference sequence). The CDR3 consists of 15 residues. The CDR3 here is CAWTFGGDLHRGAVF. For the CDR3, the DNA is TGTGCCTGGACTTTCGGGGGGGACCTACACCGGGGAGCTGTTTTT.

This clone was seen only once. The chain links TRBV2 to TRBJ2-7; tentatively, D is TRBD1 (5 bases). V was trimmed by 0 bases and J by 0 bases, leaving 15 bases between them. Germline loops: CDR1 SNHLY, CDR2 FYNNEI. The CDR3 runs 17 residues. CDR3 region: CASSEALGRPSSYEQYF. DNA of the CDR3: TGTGCCAGCAGTGAAGCGCTGGGGCGCCCCAGCTCCTACGAGCAGTACTTC.

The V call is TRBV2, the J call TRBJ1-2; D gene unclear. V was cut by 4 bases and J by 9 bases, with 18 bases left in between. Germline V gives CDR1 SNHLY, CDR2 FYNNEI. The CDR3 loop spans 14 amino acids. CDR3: CASSVSEVSISYTF. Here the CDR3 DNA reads TGTGCCAGCAGTGTAAGTGAAGTCTCTATTAGCTACACCTTC.

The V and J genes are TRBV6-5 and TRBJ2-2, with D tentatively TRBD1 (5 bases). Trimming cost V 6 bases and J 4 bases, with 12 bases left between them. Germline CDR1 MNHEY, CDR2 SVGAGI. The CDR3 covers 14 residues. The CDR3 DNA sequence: TGTGCCAGCAGCCGTGACAGAATCACCGGGGAGCTGTTTTTT. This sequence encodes CASSRDRITGELFF.

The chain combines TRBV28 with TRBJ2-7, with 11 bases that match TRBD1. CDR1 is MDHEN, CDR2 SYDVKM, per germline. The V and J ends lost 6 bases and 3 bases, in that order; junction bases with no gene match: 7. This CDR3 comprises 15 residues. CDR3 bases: TGTGCCAGCAGAGCAACCGGGACAGGGGGCTACGAGCAGTACTTC. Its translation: CASRATGTGGYEQYF.

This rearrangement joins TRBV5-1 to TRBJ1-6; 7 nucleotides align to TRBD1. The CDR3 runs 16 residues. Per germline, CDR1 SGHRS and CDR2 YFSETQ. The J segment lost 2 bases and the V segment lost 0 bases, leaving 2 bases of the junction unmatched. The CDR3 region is CASSLGGTAYNSPLHF. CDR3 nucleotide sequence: TGCGCCAGCAGCTTGGGCGGGACAGCCTATAATTCACCCCTCCACTTT.

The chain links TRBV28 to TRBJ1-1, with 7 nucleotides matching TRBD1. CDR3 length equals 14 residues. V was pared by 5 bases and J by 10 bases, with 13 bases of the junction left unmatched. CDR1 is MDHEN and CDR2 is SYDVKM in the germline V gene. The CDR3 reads CASSTGPPDRRAFF. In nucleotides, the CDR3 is TGTGCCAGCAGTACGGGGCCCCCGGACAGGAGAGCTTTCTTT.

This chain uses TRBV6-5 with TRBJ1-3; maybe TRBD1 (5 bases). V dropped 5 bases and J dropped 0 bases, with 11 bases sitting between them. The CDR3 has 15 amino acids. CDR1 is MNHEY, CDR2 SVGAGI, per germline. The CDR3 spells CASSPGLHSGNTIYF. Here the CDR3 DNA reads TGTGCCAGCAGTCCGGGACTCCACTCTGGAAACACCATATATTTT.

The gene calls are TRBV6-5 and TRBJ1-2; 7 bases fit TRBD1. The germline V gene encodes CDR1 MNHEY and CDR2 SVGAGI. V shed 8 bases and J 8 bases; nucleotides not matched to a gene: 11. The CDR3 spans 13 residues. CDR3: CASLRPGGRGYTF. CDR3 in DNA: TGTGCCAGCCTACGGCCAGGGGGTCGAGGCTACACCTTC.

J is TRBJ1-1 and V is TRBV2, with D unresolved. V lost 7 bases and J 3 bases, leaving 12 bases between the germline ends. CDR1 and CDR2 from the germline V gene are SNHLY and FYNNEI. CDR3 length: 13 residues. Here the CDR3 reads CASTKALYTEAFF. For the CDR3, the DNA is TGTGCCAGCACTAAAGCACTCTACACTGAAGCTTTCTTT.

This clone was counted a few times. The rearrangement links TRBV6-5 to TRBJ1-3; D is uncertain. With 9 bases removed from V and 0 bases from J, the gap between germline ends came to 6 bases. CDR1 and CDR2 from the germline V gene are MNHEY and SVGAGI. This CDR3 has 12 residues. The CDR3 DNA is TGTGCCAGTATATACTCTGGAAACACCATATATTTT. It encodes CASIYSGNTIYF.

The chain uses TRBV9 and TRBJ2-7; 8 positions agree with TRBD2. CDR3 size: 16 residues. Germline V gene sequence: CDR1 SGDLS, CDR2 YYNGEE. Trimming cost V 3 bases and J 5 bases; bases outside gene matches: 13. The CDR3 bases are TGTGCCAGCAGCGGGTATAGCGGGGCCCACAGGAACGAGCAGTACTTC. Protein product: CASSGYSGAHRNEQYF.

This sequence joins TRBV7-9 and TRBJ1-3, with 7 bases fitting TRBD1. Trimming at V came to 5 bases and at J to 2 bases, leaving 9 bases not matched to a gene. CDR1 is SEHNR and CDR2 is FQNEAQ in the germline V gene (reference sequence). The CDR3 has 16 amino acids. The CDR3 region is CASSQRQGTPGNTIYF. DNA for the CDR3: TGTGCCAGCAGCCAACGACAGGGCACTCCTGGAAACACCATATATTTT.